Detailed here is one T cell receptor (beta chain). The antigen remains unidentified. Profiled with immunoSEQ multiplex PCR; TCRdb holds only in-frame clones, not every one. The table records over 100,000 clones, about nine tenths of them present only once. The sample comes from a study of T cell responses to AZD1222 COVID-19 vaccine. Findings and caveats of the study: Repertoires were sampled only after the peak T cell response. Nearly half of spike-specific TCRs reportedly target variant regions that are unmutated in the B.1.351 and B.1.1.7 variants. Two AZD1222 administrations were followed by greater Spike-specific TCR breadth and depth.

CDR1 and CDR2 from the germline V gene are SGHVS and FQNEAQ. Losses at the gene ends were 4 bases for V and 0 bases for J; bases not matched to a gene: 5. The CDR3 is 15 amino acids. The clonotype originates from an adult in good health. The chain has TRBV7-8 and TRBJ1-2, with 7 bases that match TRBD1. The sequences come from peripheral blood, collected on day 0 of AZD1222 vaccination. CDR3 nucleotide sequence: TGTGCCAGCAGCTCTGGACAGGCCGCTAACTATGGCTACACCTTC. Protein sequence: CASSSGQAANYGYTF.